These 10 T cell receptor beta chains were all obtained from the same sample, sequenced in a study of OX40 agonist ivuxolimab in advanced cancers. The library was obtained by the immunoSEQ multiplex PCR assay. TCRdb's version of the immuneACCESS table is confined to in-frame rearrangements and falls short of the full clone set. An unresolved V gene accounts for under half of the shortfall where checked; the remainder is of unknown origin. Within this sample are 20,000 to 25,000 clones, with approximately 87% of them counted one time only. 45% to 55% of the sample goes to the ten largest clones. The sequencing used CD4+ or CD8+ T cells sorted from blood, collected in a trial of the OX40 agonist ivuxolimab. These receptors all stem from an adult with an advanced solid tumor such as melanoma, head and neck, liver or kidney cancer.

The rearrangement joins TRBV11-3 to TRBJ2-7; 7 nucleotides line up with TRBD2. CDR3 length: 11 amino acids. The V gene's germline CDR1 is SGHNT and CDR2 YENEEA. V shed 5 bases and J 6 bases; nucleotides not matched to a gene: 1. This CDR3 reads CASSGGVEQYF. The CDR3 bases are TGTGCCAGCAGCGGGGGGGTCGAGCAGTACTTC.

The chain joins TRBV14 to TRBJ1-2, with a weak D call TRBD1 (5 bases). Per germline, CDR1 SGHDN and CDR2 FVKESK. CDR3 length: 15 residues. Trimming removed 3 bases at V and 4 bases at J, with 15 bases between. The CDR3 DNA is TGTGCCAGCAGCCAGTTGACAGTTCCAGGCTATGGCTACACCTTC. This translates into CASSQLTVPGYGYTF.

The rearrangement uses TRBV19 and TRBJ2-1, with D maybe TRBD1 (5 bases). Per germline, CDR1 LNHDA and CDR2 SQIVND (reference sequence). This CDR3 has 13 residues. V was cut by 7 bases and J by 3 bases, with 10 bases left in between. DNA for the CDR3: TGTGCCAGTACTGATACAGGCTACAATGAGCAGTTCTTC. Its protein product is CASTDTGYNEQFF.

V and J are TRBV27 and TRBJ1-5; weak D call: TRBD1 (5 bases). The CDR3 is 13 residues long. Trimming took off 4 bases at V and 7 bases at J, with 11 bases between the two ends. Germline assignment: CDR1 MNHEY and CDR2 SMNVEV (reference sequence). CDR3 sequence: CASSYRGDQPQHF. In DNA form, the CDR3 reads TGTGCCAGCAGTTACCGGGGGGACCAGCCCCAGCATTTT.

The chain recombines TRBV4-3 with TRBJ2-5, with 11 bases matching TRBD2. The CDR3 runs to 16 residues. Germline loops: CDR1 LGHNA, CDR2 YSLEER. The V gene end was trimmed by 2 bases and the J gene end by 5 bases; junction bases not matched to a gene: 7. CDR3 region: CASSQSTSGRWETQYF. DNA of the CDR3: TGCGCCAGCAGCCAATCAACTAGCGGGAGATGGGAGACCCAGTACTTC.

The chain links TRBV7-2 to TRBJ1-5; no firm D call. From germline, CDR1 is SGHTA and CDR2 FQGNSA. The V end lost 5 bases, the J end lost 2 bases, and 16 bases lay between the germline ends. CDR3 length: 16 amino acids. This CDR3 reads CASSPPGAGGNQPQHF. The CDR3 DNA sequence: TGTGCCAGCAGCCCCCCGGGCGCTGGTGGCAATCAGCCCCAGCATTTT.

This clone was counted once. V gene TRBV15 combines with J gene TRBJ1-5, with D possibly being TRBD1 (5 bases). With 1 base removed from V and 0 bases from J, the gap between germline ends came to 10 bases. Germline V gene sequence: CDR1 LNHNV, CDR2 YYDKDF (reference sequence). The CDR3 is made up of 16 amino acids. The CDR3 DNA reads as TGTGCCACCAGCAGAGGTCAGACAGATAGCAATCAGCCCCAGCATTTT. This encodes CATSRGQTDSNQPQHF.

The CDR3 bases are TGTGCCAGCAGTTTCAATCCGGGACAGGGGCTTTATAATGAGCAGTTCTTC. Translating it yields CASSFNPGQGLYNEQFF. The chain uses TRBV28 and TRBJ2-1; 10 bases agree with TRBD1. V lost 3 bases, J lost 7 bases, and 12 bases stayed unmatched. The CDR3 runs 17 residues. Germline CDR1 and CDR2: MDHEN and SYDVKM.

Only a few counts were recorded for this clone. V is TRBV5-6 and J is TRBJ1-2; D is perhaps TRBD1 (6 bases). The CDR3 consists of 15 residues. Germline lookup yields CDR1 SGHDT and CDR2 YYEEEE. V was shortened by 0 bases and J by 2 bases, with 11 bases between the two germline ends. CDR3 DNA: TGTGCCAGCAGCTTGGAGGGGGTGGCGAACTATGGCTACACCTTC. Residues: CASSLEGVANYGYTF.

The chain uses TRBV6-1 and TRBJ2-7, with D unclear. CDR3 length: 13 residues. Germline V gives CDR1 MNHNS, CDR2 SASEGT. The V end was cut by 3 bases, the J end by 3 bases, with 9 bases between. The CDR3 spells CASSEWQDYEQYF. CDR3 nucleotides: TGTGCCAGCAGTGAGTGGCAGGACTACGAGCAGTACTTC.